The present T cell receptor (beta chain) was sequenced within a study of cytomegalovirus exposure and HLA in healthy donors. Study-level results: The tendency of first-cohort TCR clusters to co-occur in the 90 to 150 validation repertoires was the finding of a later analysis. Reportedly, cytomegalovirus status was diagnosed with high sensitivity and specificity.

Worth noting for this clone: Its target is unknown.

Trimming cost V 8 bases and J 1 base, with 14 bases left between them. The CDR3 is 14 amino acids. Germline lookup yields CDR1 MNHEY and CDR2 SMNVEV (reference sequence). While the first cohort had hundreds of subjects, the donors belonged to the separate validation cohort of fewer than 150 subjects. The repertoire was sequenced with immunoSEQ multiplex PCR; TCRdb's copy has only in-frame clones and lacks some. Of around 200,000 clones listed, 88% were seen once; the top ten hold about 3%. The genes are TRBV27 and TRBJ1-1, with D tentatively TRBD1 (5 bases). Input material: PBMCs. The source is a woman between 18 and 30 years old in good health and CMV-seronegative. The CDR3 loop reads CASAQQVGNTEAFF. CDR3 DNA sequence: TGTGCCAGCGCACAACAGGTCGGGAACACTGAAGCTTTCTTT.